These 21 T cell receptor beta chains came from one sample sequenced in a study of shared clonotypes between healthy human individuals. TCRdb's table, derived via immunoSEQ multiplex PCR, lists solely in-frame clones and lacks some. The table shows 850,000 to 1,200,000 clones, with about 77% occurring only once. The specimen sequenced was memory CD4+ T cells sorted from blood. This sample's subset: CD45RA-negative fraction. All receptors derive from a man between 18 and 29 years old in good health.

The chain uses TRBV28 and TRBJ2-1; the match to TRBD2 covers 8 bases. The CDR3 loop spans 13 amino acids. CDR1 MDHEN and CDR2 SYDVKM come from the germline V gene. With V trimmed by 4 bases and J by 10 bases, 6 bases remained unmatched. CDR3 in amino acids: CASSSPAGGEQFF. In nucleotides, the CDR3 is TGTGCCAGCAGTTCCCCGGCGGGGGGAGAGCAGTTCTTC.

This clone was observed a single time. The chain uses TRBV10-1 and TRBJ2-5; 14 nucleotides align to TRBD2. This CDR3 has 16 amino acids. V shed 5 bases, J shed 4 bases, and the junction held 6 bases outside the gene matches. The germline gives CDR1 WNHNN, CDR2 SYGVQD (reference sequence). As DNA, the CDR3 is TGCGCCAGCAGTCCAGGGACTAGCGGGAGCTTAGAGACCCAGTACTTC. Protein: CASSPGTSGSLETQYF.

V gene TRBV18 combines with J gene TRBJ1-6, with a tentative D call TRBD1 (5 bases). Germline CDR1 reads KGHSH; CDR2 reads LQKENI. Trimming removed 8 bases from V and 7 bases from J, with 12 bases in between. The CDR3 is 13 amino acids. The CDR3 DNA follows: TGTGCCAGCGCAGGGATCGACAATTCACCCCTCCACTTT. Residues: CASAGIDNSPLHF.

The table lists this clone with many counts. The gene calls are TRBV2 and TRBJ1-3, with a tentative D call TRBD1 (5 bases). Trimming took 4 bases from V and 0 from J, leaving 10 bases between them. The CDR3 totals 15 residues. CDR1 SNHLY and CDR2 FYNNEI come from the germline V gene. CDR3 sequence: CASSVDRNSGNTIYF. CDR3 DNA: TGTGCCAGCAGTGTTGACAGAAACTCTGGAAACACCATATATTTT.

CDR3 loop: CASRMGVGVTEAFF. The CDR3 DNA is TGTGCCAGCAGGATGGGGGTTGGGGTCACTGAAGCTTTCTTT. The rearrangement links TRBV7-8 to TRBJ1-1; D may be TRBD1 (5 bases). Germline V CDR1 and CDR2: SGHVS, FQNEAQ. V lost 6 bases and J 4 bases, leaving 15 bases between the germline ends. CDR3 size: 14 residues.

The genes are TRBV7-2 and TRBJ1-2, with D possibly matching TRBD1 (6 bases). The CDR3 has 14 residues. V was trimmed by 2 bases and J by 8 bases, leaving 15 bases between them. Germline loops: CDR1 SGHTA, CDR2 FQGNSA. In DNA form, the CDR3 reads TGTGCCAGCAGCTTAATCGACGGGGGCCGGGGCTACACCTTC. Translating gives CASSLIDGGRGYTF. Together with reference TRBV7-2 and TRBJ1-2, the CDR3 gives the full variable domain: GAGVSQSPSNKVTEKGKDVELRCDPISGHTALYWYRQSLGQGLEFLIYFQGNSAPDKSGLPSDRFSAERTGGSVSTLTIQRTQQEDSAVYLCASSLIDGGRGYTFGSGTRLTVV.

The chain carries TRBV5-4 and TRBJ2-7; 9 bases line up with TRBD2. From germline, CDR1 is SGHNT and CDR2 YYREEE (reference sequence). CDR3 size: 17 residues. V lost 4 bases to trimming and J lost 3 bases; unmatched junction nucleotides: 14. As DNA, the CDR3 is TGTGCCAGCAGCGAACGGGGGGGTAGCGGGAGTTTCTACGAGCAGTACTTC. This codes for CASSERGGSGSFYEQYF.

V is TRBV11-2 and J is TRBJ1-6; TRBD1 might be the D (6 bases). With 3 bases removed from V and 9 bases from J, the gap between germline ends came to 12 bases. The CDR3 contains 14 residues. Germline assignment: CDR1 SGHAT and CDR2 FQNNGV. This CDR3 is CASSFRGRGSPLHF. In DNA form, the CDR3 reads TGTGCCAGCAGCTTCCGGGGCAGGGGTTCACCCCTCCACTTT.

This chain links TRBV5-6 with TRBJ2-4; D ambiguous. Trimming took 4 bases from V and 0 from J, leaving 14 bases between them. The CDR3 runs to 16 residues. The germline V gene has CDR1 SGHDT and CDR2 YYEEEE. The CDR3 loop reads CASSVSGQLAKNIQYF. The CDR3 bases are TGTGCCAGCAGCGTCTCGGGCCAGCTAGCCAAAAACATTCAGTACTTC.

The chain links TRBV5-4 to TRBJ1-1; possibly TRBD1 for D (6 bases). V lost 3 bases and J lost 3, with 18 bases in between. This CDR3 region has 16 residues. The germline CDR1 and CDR2 sequences are SGHNT and YYREEE (reference sequence). This CDR3 is CASSSGRGGRHTEAFF. CDR3 DNA: TGTGCCAGCAGCTCCGGGCGAGGGGGTAGACACACTGAAGCTTTCTTT.

The V and J genes are TRBV28 and TRBJ1-5; 7 nucleotides agree with TRBD1. Germline V lookup: CDR1 MDHEN, CDR2 SYDVKM. V shed 4 bases and J 12 bases; nucleotides not matched to a gene: 15. The CDR3 length is 15 residues. The CDR3 is CASSSEGARSARQHF. The DNA of the CDR3 is TGTGCCAGCAGTTCGGAGGGGGCGAGGTCAGCACGCCAGCATTTT.

The chain uses TRBV28 and TRBJ2-7, with 7 bases that match TRBD1. Germline V gene data show CDR1 as MDHEN and CDR2 as SYDVKM. This CDR3 is built from 14 residues. Unmatched junction bases numbered 4, after V lost 4 bases and J lost 1 base. CDR3 nucleotides: TGTGCCAGCAGTTCTGGGACAGTGTCCTACGAGCAGTACTTC. Translated, it gives CASSSGTVSYEQYF.

A note on this clone: Other DNA sequences in the sample encode the same CDR3. The DNA of the CDR3 is TGTGCCAGCAGCTACACCTACGAGCAGTACTTC. Translating it yields CASSYTYEQYF. This sequence joins TRBV2 and TRBJ2-7; D is unclear. V lost 6 bases to trimming and J lost 2 bases, with 5 bases between them. Germline V lookup: CDR1 SNHLY, CDR2 FYNNEI. This CDR3 has 11 amino acids.

The chain recombines TRBV7-2 with TRBJ1-5; D is perhaps TRBD1 (6 bases). V was cut by 5 bases and J by 3 bases, with 11 bases left in between. Germline V gene sequence: CDR1 SGHTA, CDR2 FQGNSA. CDR3 length: 14 residues. The chain's CDR3 is CASSPQGSNQPQHF. The DNA of the CDR3 is TGTGCCAGCAGCCCACAGGGATCCAATCAGCCCCAGCATTTT.

CDR3 DNA: TGTGCCGCGTCGAAACAGGATACGCAGTATTTT. Amino acid sequence: CAASKQDTQYF. This chain uses TRBV6-1 with TRBJ2-3, with D hard to call. CDR3 length: 11 amino acids. V was clipped by 11 bases and J by 6 bases, with 12 bases between them. Germline values: CDR1 MNHNS, CDR2 SASEGT.

As concerns this clone: The sample carries other DNA sequences with the same CDR3. The chain has TRBV9 and TRBJ1-4; D unresolved. Trimming took off 0 bases at V and 0 bases at J, with 3 bases between the two ends. This CDR3 region has 14 residues. Germline lookup yields CDR1 SGDLS and CDR2 YYNGEE. The CDR3 sequence is CASSVGPTNEKLFF. Written as DNA, the CDR3 is TGTGCCAGCAGCGTAGGACCAACTAATGAAAAACTGTTTTTT. The whole variable domain, remainder taken from reference TRBV9 and TRBJ1-4, is DSGVTQTPKHLITATGQRVTLRCSPRSGDLSVYWYQQSLDQGLQFLIQYYNGEERAKGNILERFSAQQFPDLHSELNLSSLELGDSALYFCASSVGPTNEKLFFGSGTQLSVL.

This clone was counted a few times. This chain uses TRBV28 with TRBJ1-5; tentatively, D is TRBD1 (6 bases). V was cut by 2 bases and J by 7 bases, with 12 bases left in between. The CDR3 consists of 14 residues. In germline, CDR1 is MDHEN, CDR2 SYDVKM. The CDR3 loop reads CASSLDRTGQPQHF. CDR3 nucleotides: TGTGCCAGCAGTTTAGACAGGACCGGGCAGCCCCAGCATTTT. Looking up the rest from reference TRBV28 and TRBJ1-5 gives the full variable domain: DVKVTQSSRYLVKRTGEKVFLECVQDMDHENMFWYRQDPGLGLRLIYFSYDVKMKEKGDIPEGYSVSREKKERFSLILESASTNQTSMYLCASSLDRTGQPQHFGDGTRLSIL.

This clone was detected only a few times. Other DNA variants within this sample encode the same CDR3. The chain recombines TRBV18 with TRBJ1-1; D is undetermined. This CDR3 has 13 amino acids. The V end was cut by 2 bases, the J end by 1 base, with 5 bases between. CDR1 is KGHSH and CDR2 is LQKENI in the germline V gene. As DNA, the CDR3 is TGTGCCAGCTCACCAGTTCAGAACACTGAAGCTTTCTTT. It yields the protein CASSPVQNTEAFF. Complete variable domain (other parts from reference TRBV18 and TRBJ1-1): NAGVMQNPRHLVRRRGQEARLRCSPMKGHSHVYWYRQLPEEGLKFMVYLQKENIIDESGMPKERFSAEFPKEGPSILRIQQVVRGDSAAYFCASSPVQNTEAFFGQGTRLTVV.

The chain recombines TRBV30 with TRBJ2-1; D is unclear. The germline V and J ends were trimmed by 0 bases and 10 bases, with 7 bases remaining between them. This CDR3 spans 11 amino acids. The germline V gene has CDR1 GTSNPN and CDR2 SVGIG (reference sequence). Here the CDR3 reads CAWSVIREQFF. The CDR3, as DNA: TGTGCCTGGAGTGTTATCCGCGAGCAGTTCTTC.

V usage is TRBV7-2 and J usage is TRBJ2-7; TRBD1 might be the D (5 bases). V lost 1 base and J 1 base, leaving 14 bases between the germline ends. CDR1 is SGHTA and CDR2 is FQGNSA in the germline V gene. The CDR3 loop spans 16 amino acids. In nucleotides, the CDR3 is TGTGCCAGCAGCTTAGGTGCGGACACACTATCCTACGAGCAGTACTTC. This translates into CASSLGADTLSYEQYF.

In nucleotides, the CDR3 is TGCGCCAGCAGCAGACCCGACAGGGTCGGCACTGAAGCTTTCTTT. The encoded protein is CASSRPDRVGTEAFF. This chain links TRBV5-1 with TRBJ1-1; 7 bases are a match to TRBD1. Germline V lookup: CDR1 SGHRS, CDR2 YFSETQ. J gave up 4 bases and V 4 bases, and 10 bases lay outside the gene matches. The CDR3 length is 15 residues.